A selection of T cell receptor beta chains follows, all from one sample in a study of PD-1 blockade in mismatch repair-deficient tumors. Repertoires were generated with immunoSEQ multiplex PCR, while TCRdb's copy carries only in-frame clones and drops some. This table holds tens of thousands of clones, over 70% found once. This sample comprised peripheral blood, obtained 12 weeks after starting pembrolizumab. The receptors stem from an adult with mismatch repair-deficient cancer. Each CDR3 is given with its conserved first and last residue. Each record gives: V gene, clone size, J gene, D gene, CDR3 protein, CDR3 DNA. A D gene is named only where the DNA matches it firmly. A row's size may be missing; if present it is once, few, many or a size class.

TRBV7-2	-	TRBJ2-7	TRBD2	CASRLAGGPYEQYF	TGTGCCAGCAGGTTAGCGGGAGGGCCATACGAGCAGTACTTC
TRBV11-1	-	TRBJ2-2	TRBD1	CASSGDRSQYPLNTGELFF	TGTGCCAGCAGCGGGGACAGGAGCCAATACCCATTGAACACCGGGGAGCTGTTTTTT
TRBV29-1	-	TRBJ2-7	-	CSVESGLKYEQYF	TGCAGCGTTGAATCGGGACTGAAATACGAGCAGTACTTC
TRBV11-3	-	TRBJ1-1	-	CASSARGQLEAFF	TGTGCCAGCAGCGCCCGTGGACAGCTAGAAGCTTTCTTT
TRBV19	-	TRBJ2-2	-	CASSFSYTGELFF	TGTGCCAGTAGTTTTTCATACACCGGGGAGCTGTTTTTT
TRBV11-2	-	TRBJ2-7	TRBD1	CASSPLRGPSYEQYF	TGTGCCAGCAGCCCCCTCAGGGGGCCCTCCTACGAGCAGTACTTC
TRBV27	once	TRBJ2-2	-	CASSLLFDSANTGELFF	TGTGCCAGCAGTTTACTGTTTGACAGCGCGAACACCGGGGAGCTGTTTTTT
TRBV19	-	TRBJ1-1	-	CASRLRQGEAFF	TGTGCCAGTAGACTCCGGCAGGGCGAAGCTTTCTTT
TRBV19	-	TRBJ1-2	TRBD1	CASTPDQGEGYTF	TGTGCCAGTACCCCCGACCAGGGGGAGGGCTACACCTTC
TRBV13	-	TRBJ1-1	TRBD1	CASSFAGGLNTEAFF	TGTGCCAGCAGCTTCGCAGGGGGCCTGAACACTGAAGCTTTCTTT
TRBV28	-	TRBJ2-7	TRBD1	CASRPAGTGPYEQYF	TGTGCCAGCAGACCCGCGGGGACAGGCCCGTACGAGCAGTACTTC
TRBV19	few	TRBJ2-7	-	CASTDRLSYEQYF	TGTGCCAGTACCGACAGGTTATCCTACGAGCAGTACTTC
TRBV12-5	-	TRBJ2-1	TRBD2	CASGPNLAGYNEQFF	TGTGCTAGTGGTCCTAACCTAGCGGGCTACAATGAGCAGTTCTTC
TRBV14	-	TRBJ1-4	TRBD1	CASSPSSGTANEKLFF	TGTGCCAGCAGCCCGTCCTCCGGGACAGCTAATGAAAAACTGTTTTTT
TRBV25-1	-	TRBJ1-1	TRBD1	CASSERQGSRSFF	TGTGCCAGCAGTGAAAGACAGGGCTCTAGGTCTTTCTTT
TRBV15	-	TRBJ2-5	-	CATSGAGQETQYF	TGTGCCACCAGCGGAGCAGGCCAAGAGACCCAGTACTTC
TRBV28	-	TRBJ1-5	-	CASSIVGQSNQPQHF	TGTGCCAGCAGTATAGTAGGACAGTCCAATCAGCCCCAGCATTTT
TRBV5-6	few	TRBJ1-1	-	CASSSRTFIAFF	TGTGCCAGCAGCTCAAGGACCTTCATCGCTTTCTTT
TRBV9	-	TRBJ2-7	-	CASSSGGFYEQYF	TGTGCCAGCAGTTCGGGCGGTTTCTACGAGCAGTACTTC
TRBV19	-	TRBJ2-1	TRBD2	CASSIRKAGEGEQFF	TGTGCCAGTAGTATAAGGAAAGCGGGAGAGGGTGAGCAGTTCTTC
TRBV19	once	TRBJ2-2	-	CASSAQGNTGELFF	TGTGCCAGTAGTGCGCAGGGGAACACCGGGGAGCTGTTTTTT
TRBV18	-	TRBJ1-1	-	CASSPPRSKMNTEAFF	TGTGCCAGCTCACCACCCCGGAGCAAGATGAACACTGAAGCTTTCTTT
TRBV6-6	once	TRBJ2-2	TRBD1	CASSPPGQGRTGELFF	TGTGCCAGCAGTCCACCGGGACAGGGAAGGACCGGGGAGCTGTTTTTT
TRBV7-2	-	TRBJ1-5	-	CASSGGQEINQPQHF	TGTGCCAGCAGCGGGGGCCAGGAAATCAATCAGCCCCAGCATTTT
TRBV2	-	TRBJ2-1	TRBD2	CAMGLAGATYNEQFF	TGTGCCATGGGACTAGCGGGAGCCACCTACAATGAGCAGTTCTTC
TRBV7-6	-	TRBJ2-7	TRBD2	CASSYNTGTSGRAIEQYF	TGTGCCAGCAGCTATAATACCGGGACTAGCGGGAGGGCCATTGAGCAGTACTTC
TRBV6-6	-	TRBJ1-1	-	CASSDKADTEAFF	TGTGCCAGCAGTGACAAGGCGGACACTGAAGCTTTCTTT
TRBV4-1	-	TRBJ2-7	TRBD2	CASSQDLLAGAYEQYF	TGCGCCAGCAGCCAAGATCTGCTAGCGGGGGCGTACGAGCAGTACTTC
TRBV5-6	-	TRBJ1-5	-	CASSLGNQPQHF	TGTGCCAGCAGCTTGGGCAATCAGCCCCAGCATTTT
TRBV28	-	TRBJ2-7	-	CASSFLRGGEQYF	TGTGCCAGCAGTTTCTTGAGAGGTGGCGAGCAGTACTTC
TRBV25-1	-	TRBJ2-1	-	CASSESRVRQFF	TGTGCCAGCAGTGAATCTCGGGTTCGGCAGTTCTTC
TRBV30	-	TRBJ1-5	TRBD1	CAWRTTGGGNQPQHF	TGTGCCTGGAGAACCACAGGGGGAGGCAATCAGCCCCAGCATTTT
TRBV20-1	-	TRBJ1-1	-	CSAVGNSEAFF	TGCAGTGCGGTGGGGAATTCTGAAGCTTTCTTT
TRBV2	once	TRBJ2-7	-	CASSDDRENEQYF	TGTGCCAGCAGTGACGATCGGGAAAACGAGCAGTACTTC
TRBV18	once	TRBJ1-1	TRBD1	CASSLGQAGRGGTEAFF	TGTGCCAGCTCACTGGGACAGGCCGGGCGGGGTGGCACTGAAGCTTTCTTT
TRBV5-5	-	TRBJ1-1	TRBD1	CASSLLGTGVTEAFF	TGTGCCAGCAGCCTTCTGGGGACAGGGGTCACTGAAGCTTTCTTT
TRBV19	-	TRBJ1-2	-	CASSTGTQYGYTF	TGTGCCAGTAGTACCGGGACACAATATGGCTACACCTTC
TRBV7-9	-	TRBJ1-4	TRBD1	CASSKGQGASEKLFF	TGTGCCAGCAGCAAAGGACAGGGGGCGAGTGAAAAACTGTTTTTT
TRBV6-1	-	TRBJ2-7	TRBD1	CASMDRGLYEQYF	TGTGCCAGCATGGACAGGGGGCTCTACGAGCAGTACTTC
TRBV30	-	TRBJ1-2	TRBD1	CAWRGQGDYGYTF	TGTGCCTGGAGAGGACAGGGCGACTATGGCTACACCTTC
TRBV28	few	TRBJ1-4	-	CASSLVRGRSEKLFF	TGTGCCAGCAGTTTAGTCCGGGGGAGAAGTGAAAAACTGTTTTTT
TRBV13	few	TRBJ2-1	-	CASTQRARDEQFF	TGTGCCAGCACCCAGAGGGCGAGGGATGAGCAGTTCTTC
TRBV11-2	-	TRBJ2-3	-	CATFLSVGITDTQYF	TGTGCCACCTTTCTGTCGGTAGGTATCACAGATACGCAGTATTTT
TRBV4-3	-	TRBJ1-2	-	CASSQGGLLSYGYTF	TGCGCCAGCAGCCAGGGGGGGCTCCTCTCCTATGGCTACACCTTC
TRBV7-3	-	TRBJ2-3	TRBD2	CASSQLAGADTQYF	TGTGCCAGCAGCCAACTAGCGGGTGCAGATACGCAGTATTTT
TRBV7-6	-	TRBJ1-1	TRBD1	CASSSAGTGLGTEAFF	TGTGCCAGCAGCTCAGCCGGGACAGGGTTGGGCACTGAAGCTTTCTTT
TRBV1	few	TRBJ1-1	-	CTTPPRIDRGGAEAFF	TGCACCACCCCCCCCCGGATCGACAGGGGAGGAGCTGAAGCTTTCTTT
TRBV19	-	TRBJ1-1	-	CASSKGTVNTEAFF	TGTGCCAGTAGTAAAGGGACGGTGAACACTGAAGCTTTCTTT
TRBV6-4	-	TRBJ1-1	TRBD1	CASSPGGRTEAFF	TGTGCCAGCTCCCCAGGGGGCAGAACTGAAGCTTTCTTT
TRBV7-9	-	TRBJ2-7	TRBD1	CASRPSGQRANEQYF	TGTGCCAGCAGGCCCTCGGGACAGAGGGCGAACGAGCAGTACTTC
TRBV28	-	TRBJ2-7	TRBD2	CASSYLPSGRYEQYF	TGTGCCAGCAGTTACCTGCCTAGCGGGAGGTACGAGCAGTACTTC
TRBV4-1	-	TRBJ2-5	-	CASSGADELQETQYF	TGCGCCAGCAGCGGAGCCGATGAGCTCCAAGAGACCCAGTACTTC
TRBV10-3	-	TRBJ2-5	-	CAISEPQETQYF	TGTGCCATCAGTGAGCCTCAAGAGACCCAGTACTTC
TRBV2	-	TRBJ1-4	TRBD1	CASRENYYRDRLSTNEKLFF	TGTGCCAGCAGGGAGAATTATTACCGGGACAGACTTTCAACTAATGAAAAACTGTTTTTT
TRBV2	-	TRBJ1-1	-	CASSAPDLILTEAFF	TGTGCCAGCAGTGCCCCCGACCTCATCCTGACTGAAGCTTTCTTT